This TCR beta chain came from a study of early T cells in non-severe SARS-CoV-2 infection. TCRdb itself ran the 5' RACE reads through MiXCR, one entry per CDR3 protein. The data hold about 110,000 distinct CDR3 sequences, with 9% to 13% observed a single time. This CDR3 spans 16 amino acids. Germline loops: CDR1 MGHDK, CDR2 SYGVNS. V trimming: 1 base; J trimming: 3 bases; junction bases outside the gene matches: 5. This TCR derives from an adult who was a healthcare worker with PCR-confirmed SARS-CoV-2 infection or an uninfected control (not recorded which). The chain carries TRBV25-1 and TRBJ2-1; 8 bases match TRBD2. Sequencing was done on a sample of whole blood. CDR3 sequence (DNA): TGTGCCAGCAGTGAATCTCCTAGCGGGTACTACAATGAGCAGTTCTTC. The encoded protein is CASSESPSGYYNEQFF. The whole variable domain, remainder taken from reference TRBV25-1 and TRBJ2-1, is EADIYQTPRYLVIGTGKKITLECSQTMGHDKMYWYQQDPGMELHLIHYSYGVNSTEKGDLSSESTVSRIRTEHFPLTLESARPSHTSQYLCASSESPSGYYNEQFFGPGTRLTVL.